Listed below are T cell receptor beta chains from one sample, sequenced in a study of T-cell reconstitution after alpha-beta-depleted transplantation in children. In TCRdb, the PCR reads were re-called with MiXCR into one record per CDR3 protein. Among some 290,000 distinct CDR3 sequences listed, nearly 10% were seen once. The sequencing here drew on PBMCs from the stem cell graft donor, taken from the stem cell graft. Every receptor here comes from a human donor who donated a stem cell graft to a child with SCID. Both conserved end residues are part of each CDR3. The D gene is left open where the match is weak. Rows may omit the clone size; those that give it use once, few, many or a size class.

d_gene,j_gene,v_gene,abundance,CDR3nt,CDR3aa
-,TRBJ1-1,TRBV5-1,few,TGCGCCAGCAGCTTTTGGGGCAGCACTGAAGCTTTCTTT,CASSFWGSTEAFF
TRBD2,TRBJ2-3,TRBV7-8,many,TGTGCCAGCAGCCGCCAGACAAGGGAGGGTACGCAGTATTTT,CASSRQTREGTQYF
TRBD1,TRBJ2-2,TRBV20-1,-,TGCAGTGCTGCGTCCGGGACAGGGTGGTCCACCGGGGAGCTGTTTTTT,CSAASGTGWSTGELFF
TRBD1,TRBJ1-6,TRBV15,few,TGTGCCACCAGCACAAAAGGACAGGGTGGATCACCCCTCCACTTT,CATSTKGQGGSPLHF
-,TRBJ1-1,TRBV5-1,few,TGCGCCAGCAGCTGGCGGCGGGGGCTCGCTGAAGCTTTCTTT,CASSWRRGLAEAFF
TRBD2,TRBJ2-7,TRBV2,few,TGTGCCAGCAGCGTTCTTAGCGGGGGATCCTACGAGCAGTACTTC,CASSVLSGGSYEQYF
-,TRBJ2-5,TRBV5-6,few,TGTGCCAGCAGCTTGGTTAGGCGGCCGGGAGAGACCCAGTACTTC,CASSLVRRPGETQYF
-,TRBJ2-7,TRBV6-1,-,TGTGCCAGCAGTGAAGCCCTAGGATCCGAGCAGTACTTC,CASSEALGSEQYF
-,TRBJ1-2,TRBV7-9,few,TGTGCCAGCATCCTAGGGGCGGGTCACAACTATGGCTACACCTTC,CASILGAGHNYGYTF
-,TRBJ2-3,TRBV20-1,few,TGCAGTGCTAGATACACCCTGCCTTGGGTGGGGGGCACAGATACGCAGTATTTT,CSARYTLPWVGGTDTQYF
-,TRBJ1-1,TRBV20-1,few,TGCAGTGCTAGAGCATTGACAGCTAACACTGAAGCTTTCTTT,CSARALTANTEAFF
TRBD1,TRBJ1-1,TRBV7-9,many,TGTGCCAGCAGCTCCGGGGACAGTATGCTCACTGAAGCTTTCTTT,CASSSGDSMLTEAFF
-,TRBJ2-1,TRBV21-1,-,TGTGCCAGCAGCGTGCCCTGGACAGTTAGGGAATACAATGAGCAGTTCTTC,CASSVPWTVREYNEQFF
TRBD2,TRBJ2-7,TRBV27,-,TGTGCCAGCAGTTTATATACTAGCGGGGGTTCCTACGAGCAGTACTTC,CASSLYTSGGSYEQYF
-,TRBJ1-1,TRBV12-3/TRBV12-4,-,TGTGCCAGCAGTTTAGCGAGACAGCTGAACACTGAAGCTTTCTTT,CASSLARQLNTEAFF
-,TRBJ2-1,TRBV29-1,-,TGCAGCGGAAAAACACAGGGAAATGAGCAGTTCTTC,CSGKTQGNEQFF
TRBD1,TRBJ1-5,TRBV5-5,many,TGTGCCAGCAGGCGGACAGGGTACACTCAGCCCCAGCATTTT,CASRRTGYTQPQHF
-,TRBJ1-3,TRBV7-3,many,TGTGCCAGCAGCATCGGACAAGCCGACTCTGGAAACACCATATATTTT,CASSIGQADSGNTIYF
-,TRBJ2-1,TRBV7-9,many,TGTGCCAGCAGCCCCGGGAGTGAGCAGTTCTTC,CASSPGSEQFF
-,TRBJ1-2,TRBV4-2,many,TGTGCCAGCAGCCAAGAGGGAGTCGGTAACTATGGCTACACCTTC,CASSQEGVGNYGYTF
TRBD2,TRBJ2-3,TRBV5-1,few,TGCGCCAGCAGCGAAGGACTAGCGGGGGGGCCCAGTGATACGCAGTATTTT,CASSEGLAGGPSDTQYF
TRBD2,TRBJ2-1,TRBV6-2/TRBV6-3,-,TGTGCCAGCATTCCGGGACTAGCCTACAACAATGAGCAGTTCTTC,CASIPGLAYNNEQFF
TRBD2,TRBJ2-5,TRBV11-2,few,TGTGCCAGCAGCTTAGTTTCACCGATCGAGCGGGGGACTTACCAAGAGACCCAGTACTTC,CASSLVSPIERGTYQETQYF
-,TRBJ2-5,TRBV5-1,-,TGCGCCAGCAGGCGGCTCGATCAGGACGTAGAGACCCAGTACTTC,CASRRLDQDVETQYF
TRBD1,TRBJ1-2,TRBV12-3/TRBV12-4,few,TGTGCCAGCAGAACAGGGGTTTATGGCTACACCTTC,CASRTGVYGYTF
-,TRBJ1-5,TRBV9,many,TGTGCCAGCAGCGTAGTATCCGGGCGGTATAGCAATCAGCCCCAGCATTTT,CASSVVSGRYSNQPQHF
TRBD1,TRBJ1-6,TRBV4-2,few,TGTGCCAGCAGCCAAGATGGAGACAGGGGTGTTTGGCCCCTCCACTTT,CASSQDGDRGVWPLHF
-,TRBJ1-1,TRBV12-3/TRBV12-4,many,TGTGCCAGCAGTGGGGGGAGGGGCACTGAAGCTTTCTTT,CASSGGRGTEAFF
-,TRBJ1-1,TRBV29-1,once,TGCAGCGTTGATCCCGGGGACACTGAAGCTTTCTTT,CSVDPGDTEAFF
TRBD2,TRBJ2-1,TRBV20-1,few,TGCAGTGCTCCCGGGAGGGCGGGGGAAAGGGGTGAGCAGTTCTTC,CSAPGRAGERGEQFF
-,TRBJ1-2,TRBV20-1,few,TGCAGTGCTAGCTGGCAGGGGCGCTTCTACACCTTC,CSASWQGRFYTF
TRBD2,TRBJ2-3,TRBV10-3,few,TGTGCCATCAGTGGACTAGCGGGAAACACAGATACGCAGTATTTT,CAISGLAGNTDTQYF
TRBD1,TRBJ2-7,TRBV6-1,-,TGTGCCACCATTGTACGGACAGGGGACTACGAGCAGTACTTC,CATIVRTGDYEQYF
-,TRBJ2-5,TRBV20-1,few,TGCAGTGCTAGTTCACCCGATAAAGAGACCCAGTACTTC,CSASSPDKETQYF
-,TRBJ1-1,TRBV2,few,TGTGCCAGCAGTGAGTTGAACACTGAAGCTTTCTTT,CASSELNTEAFF
TRBD1,TRBJ1-5,TRBV5-1,many,TGCGCCAGCAGGCGGACAGGAGATAGCAATCAGCCCCAGCATTTT,CASRRTGDSNQPQHF
-,TRBJ1-4,TRBV10-3,many,TGTGCCATCAGTGAGCTCCAGGGTGAAAAACTGTTTTTT,CAISELQGEKLFF